Listed below are T cell receptor beta chains from one sample, sequenced in a study of shared clonotypes between healthy human individuals. Some clones are missing from TCRdb's copy, which holds only in-frame ones; the method was immunoSEQ multiplex PCR. The sample lists roughly 1,800,000 clones, just under 95% occurring once. Sequencing input: naive CD8+ T cells sorted from blood. The receptors originated from a man between 18 and 35 years old in good health. Both conserved end residues are part of each CDR3. D genes are given only for firm matches. The size of a clone is reported for some rows only, either as once, few or many, or as a class for expanded clones.

d_call clone_size j_call v_call cdr3_nt cdr3_aa
- - TRBJ1-6 TRBV13 TGTGCCAGCAGCTTAAACGGGGTGTCCCTCCACTTT CASSLNGVSLHF
- - TRBJ2-5 TRBV30 TGTGCCTGGGAAGGAGGGAGTGGGGAGACCCAGTACTTC CAWEGGSGETQYF
- - TRBJ2-2 TRBV10-2 TGCGCCAGCAGAGGGGATAACACCGGGGAGCTGTTTTTT CASRGDNTGELFF
- once TRBJ2-1 TRBV2 TGTGCCAGCGCGGATGCCTACAATGAGCAGTTCTTC CASADAYNEQFF
- - TRBJ2-1 TRBV27 TGTGCCAGCAGTTTCTCCGCAGGCAATATTGATAATGAGCAGTTCTTC CASSFSAGNIDNEQFF
- - TRBJ2-7 TRBV4-3 TGCGCCAGCAGCCCCGCCGAGCTCGGCCTTGGCGAGCAGTACTTC CASSPAELGLGEQYF
- - TRBJ2-7 TRBV7-9 TGTGCCAGCAGCTTAGCGCTGGAGCAGGGGCAGTACTTC CASSLALEQGQYF
TRBD1 - TRBJ2-7 TRBV11-3 TGTGCCAGCAGCTTAGGGGGGACAGGGACCTACGAGCAGTACTTC CASSLGGTGTYEQYF
- - TRBJ1-2 TRBV4-1 TGCGCCAGCAGCCAAGATCCGGCCGCGGAAAACTATGGCTACACCTTC CASSQDPAAENYGYTF
TRBD1 - TRBJ1-2 TRBV28 TGTGCCAGCAGTCTGGACAGGGGTCGCGGCTACACCTTC CASSLDRGRGYTF
- - TRBJ2-5 TRBV9 TGTGCCAGCAGCGCCGGACAGGGGTTACCACCTAGCGGGAGTCAAGAGACCCAGTACTTC CASSAGQGLPPSGSQETQYF
- once TRBJ2-7 TRBV4-2 TGTGCCAGCAGCCAAGCCCTCGGCTCTTTATACGAGCAGTACTTC CASSQALGSLYEQYF
- - TRBJ1-1 TRBV6-5 TGTGCCAGCCGGGGGTTGGTCACTGAAGCTTTCTTT CASRGLVTEAFF
- - TRBJ2-7 TRBV4-3 TGCGCCAGCAGCCAAGACAGGGACTCCTACGAGCAGTACTTC CASSQDRDSYEQYF
- - TRBJ2-7 TRBV6-1 TGTGCCAGCAGTGAAAAAAGAGGCCGCCCCTACGAGCAGTACTTC CASSEKRGRPYEQYF
TRBD1 - TRBJ2-7 TRBV6-5 TGTGCCAGCAGTTACGGGACAGGAGGTGCGCAGTACTTC CASSYGTGGAQYF
TRBD2 - TRBJ2-5 TRBV6-5 TGTGCCAGCAGCTCCCAGCGGGAGGACCAAGAGACCCAGTACTTC CASSSQREDQETQYF
- - TRBJ1-2 TRBV6-1 TGTGCCAGCAGTGAATGGGACCTGTGGGTGGGAGGCTACACCTTC CASSEWDLWVGGYTF
TRBD1 - TRBJ2-2 TRBV6-5 TGTGCCAGCAGTCCAGGGACAGATGGGCCCGGGGAGCTGTTTTTT CASSPGTDGPGELFF
- - TRBJ2-1 TRBV18 TGTGCCAGCTCTCCGGTCGGGATATACTCCTACAATGAGCAGTTCTTC CASSPVGIYSYNEQFF
TRBD2 - TRBJ2-2 TRBV10-3 TGTGCCATCAGTGAGTCGACTAGCGGGAGCACCGGGGAGCTGTTTTTT CAISESTSGSTGELFF
- - TRBJ1-6 TRBV27 TGTGCCAGCAGTTATGGGGGGAGCAATTCACCCCTCCACTTT CASSYGGSNSPLHF
TRBD1 - TRBJ1-4 TRBV15 TGTGCCACCAGCAGCACAGGGGGCGAAGCAACTAATGAAAAACTGTTTTTT CATSSTGGEATNEKLFF
TRBD1 - TRBJ2-7 TRBV15 TGTGCCACCAGCAGAGAAGACAGGGGTGAGGAGCAGTACTTC CATSREDRGEEQYF
TRBD1 - TRBJ2-7 TRBV7-8 TGTGCCAGCAGCTGGGGGACAGGAGGCGGTCCCTCGTATAGATCCTACGAGCAGTACTTC CASSWGTGGGPSYRSYEQYF
TRBD2 - TRBJ2-3 TRBV15 TGTGCCACCAGCAGAGAGGAGGGAGGGCACCCCACAGATACGCAGTATTTT CATSREEGGHPTDTQYF
- - TRBJ2-1 TRBV6-1 TGTGCCAGCAGTGAAGCCGGGACTCCCGAGCAGTTCTTC CASSEAGTPEQFF
- once TRBJ1-5 TRBV7-2 TGTGCCAGCAGTTCAGACAGTCGGGGCAATCAGCCCCAGCATTTT CASSSDSRGNQPQHF
- - TRBJ1-1 TRBV11-2 TGTGCCAGCAGCTTGGGCAGGGATACTGAAGCTTTCTTT CASSLGRDTEAFF
TRBD1 - TRBJ2-1 TRBV19 TGTGCCAGTAGTATCGGGCAGGGGGTGGGCAATGAGCAGTTCTTC CASSIGQGVGNEQFF
- - TRBJ1-2 TRBV9 TGTGCCAGCAGCGTCGAGCCTAACTATGGCTACACCTTC CASSVEPNYGYTF
TRBD1 - TRBJ1-3 TRBV30 TGTGCCTGGGGGGGACAGGGGGACACCATATATTTT CAWGGQGDTIYF
TRBD2 - TRBJ2-1 TRBV18 TGTGCCAGCTCAGGGACTAGCGGGAGGCCCAATGAGCAGTTCTTC CASSGTSGRPNEQFF
TRBD2 - TRBJ2-1 TRBV6-6 TGTGCCAGCAGTGCCTCTTTAGCGGGGGGATACAATGAGCAGTTCTTC CASSASLAGGYNEQFF
- - TRBJ2-2 TRBV4-2 TGTGCCAGCAGCCAAGTATCCGGGGAGCTGTTTTTT CASSQVSGELFF
TRBD2 - TRBJ2-5 TRBV7-9 TGTGCCAGCAGTCACGGACTAGCGGGGGGCCCAAAACAAGAGACCCAGTACTTC CASSHGLAGGPKQETQYF
TRBD1 - TRBJ1-1 TRBV5-6 TGTGCCAGCAGCCTGGGACAGATGAACACTGAAGCTTTCTTT CASSLGQMNTEAFF
- - TRBJ2-2 TRBV6-5 TGTGCCAGCAGTTACTCGATAGAGGGAACCACCGGGGAGCTGTTTTTT CASSYSIEGTTGELFF
- - TRBJ2-2 TRBV27 TGTGCCAGCAGTCCCACCGACCGAATGCGCACCGGGGAGCTGTTTTTT CASSPTDRMRTGELFF
- - TRBJ1-3 TRBV5-6 TGTGCCAGCAGCTTGTTCGGGGACTACTCTGGAAACACCATATATTTT CASSLFGDYSGNTIYF
- once TRBJ2-7 TRBV14 TGTGCCAGCAGCCAAGTTGGCAGGGGCTACGAGCAGTACTTC CASSQVGRGYEQYF
- - TRBJ1-4 TRBV7-9 TGTGCCAGCAGCCGAGGGAATGAAAAACTGTTTTTT CASSRGNEKLFF
- - TRBJ1-6 TRBV7-9 TGTGCCAGCAGTTCTAATTCACCCCTCCACTTT CASSSNSPLHF